This T cell receptor (beta chain) appears in the sequencing data of a study of blood T cell repertoires in COVID-19. For the study at large: The United States, Italy and Spain provided the acute and convalescent COVID-19 samples. From T cells, B-cell-depleted T cells, or PBMCs came the material, which was cDNA or gDNA.

The Seattle patients, enrolled during active infection, were followed longitudinally. Profiled with immunoSEQ multiplex PCR; TCRdb holds only in-frame clones, not every one. Here the sample spans more than 100,000 clones, about 90% being singletons. This CDR3 is built from 14 residues. Germline-derived CDR1 and CDR2 are SGHTA and FQGNSA. Trimming pared 10 bases from V and 7 bases from J, leaving 22 bases between. The receptor comes from an older woman with COVID-19, enrolled during active disease. The sequencing sample was made of peripheral blood. This chain links TRBV7-2 with TRBJ1-2; perhaps TRBD1 as D (6 bases). CDR3 loop: CATEQGSLLSGYTF. The CDR3 DNA reads TGTGCCACAGAACAGGGAAGCCTCCTGAGTGGCTACACCTTC.